This passage covers 11 T cell receptor beta chains from one sample sequenced in a study of blood T cell repertoires in COVID-19. TCRdb's copy holds only in-frame clones and misses some; the assay was immunoSEQ multiplex PCR. Of 130,000 to 150,000 clones listed, roughly 84% are singletons. Specimen: PBMCs or T cells enriched from blood (not recorded which). These receptors were collected from a woman aged 45-65 years who had been exposed to COVID-19.

This clone was detected only once. J is TRBJ1-2 and V is TRBV5-1, with TRBD1 identical over 10 bases. CDR3 length: 16 residues. From germline, CDR1 is SGHRS and CDR2 YFSETQ. The junction had 10 bases not matched to a gene; V was cut back by 5 bases and J by 3 bases. The CDR3 is CASSLNGDRGYYGYTF. CDR3 DNA sequence: TGCGCCAGCAGTTTGAACGGGGACAGGGGTTACTATGGCTACACCTTC.

The chain joins TRBV19 to TRBJ2-1, with TRBD2 matching 13 bases. Germline-derived CDR1 and CDR2 are LNHDA and SQIVND (reference sequence). V dropped 8 bases and J dropped 4; count of bases not matched to a gene: 8. This CDR3 has 16 residues. CDR3 sequence (DNA): TGTGCCAGTCGGACTAGCGGGGGACCTTTTTACAATGAGCAGTTCTTC. It translates to CASRTSGGPFYNEQFF.

The V gene is TRBV2, the J gene TRBJ2-7; D might be TRBD2 (6 bases). This CDR3 is 13 amino acids long. Between the trimmed V and J ends, which lost 4 bases and 6 bases, there was a span of 13 bases. Germline values: CDR1 SNHLY, CDR2 FYNNEI. This CDR3 reads CASSGGGTSEQYF. CDR3 bases: TGTGCCAGCAGTGGCGGAGGGACGAGCGAGCAGTACTTC. The variable domain in full, with the rest retrieved from reference TRBV2 and TRBJ2-7, is EPEVTQTPSHQVTQMGQEVILRCVPISNHLYFYWYRQILGQKVEFLVSFYNNEISEKSEIFDDQFSVERPDGSNFTLKIRSTKLEDSAMYFCASSGGGTSEQYFGPGTRLTVT.

V usage is TRBV19 and J usage is TRBJ2-3; 7 nucleotides align to TRBD2. V trimming: 7 bases; J trimming: 6 bases; junction bases outside the gene matches: 19. Germline V gene lookup returns CDR1 LNHDA and CDR2 SQIVND (reference sequence). CDR3 length: 17 residues. The CDR3 here is CASKNLPAGGSGDTQYF. Written as DNA, the CDR3 is TGTGCCAGTAAGAACCTCCCAGCGGGCGGGAGCGGGGATACGCAGTATTTT. Variable domain in full (rest from reference TRBV19 and TRBJ2-3): DGGITQSPKYLFRKEGQNVTLSCEQNLNHDAMYWYRQDPGQGLRLIYYSQIVNDFQKGDIAEGYSVSREKKESFPLTVTSAQKNPTAFYLCASKNLPAGGSGDTQYFGPGTRLTVL.

The chain joins TRBV3-1 (or the pseudogene TRBV3-2) to TRBJ1-2; maybe TRBD1 (6 bases). Germline CDR1 reads LGHDT; CDR2 reads YNNKEL (reference sequence). The length of the CDR3 is 17 residues. V was clipped by 2 bases and J by 5 bases, with 21 bases between them. CDR3 coding DNA: TGTGCCAGCAGCCAAACATCCGGGGGGGGCCAGGGGTATGGCTACACCTTC. This sequence encodes CASSQTSGGGQGYGYTF.

This sequence joins TRBV6-5 and TRBJ1-1; D not resolved. The germline V and J ends were trimmed by 2 bases and 4 bases, with 17 bases remaining between them. Germline V CDR1 and CDR2: MNHEY, SVGAGI. The CDR3 is made up of 16 amino acids. This CDR3 is CASSYAPLEVSTEAFF. The CDR3 region has the DNA TGTGCCAGCAGTTACGCCCCACTAGAGGTGAGCACTGAAGCTTTCTTT.

The chain recombines TRBV9 with TRBJ1-1; D unclear. The CDR3 has 13 amino acids. Trimming took off 4 bases at V and 0 bases at J, with 7 bases between the two ends. Germline V gene lookup returns CDR1 SGDLS and CDR2 YYNGEE. The DNA of the CDR3 is TGTGCCAGCAGCCCTCACATGAACACTGAAGCTTTCTTT. Translated: CASSPHMNTEAFF.

This clone was detected only a few times. V and J are TRBV9 and TRBJ2-2; 7 bases map to TRBD2. CDR3 length equals 15 residues. Germline V gives CDR1 SGDLS, CDR2 YYNGEE. V lost 4 bases to trimming and J lost 7 bases; unmatched junction nucleotides: 10. CDR3 nucleotides: TGTGCCAGCAGCTCCGTGGGGGGGTATAGCGGGGAGCTGTTTTTT. Translated, it gives CASSSVGGYSGELFF.

The chain links TRBV2 to TRBJ1-1, with 7 bases fitting TRBD1. From germline, CDR1 is SNHLY and CDR2 FYNNEI. The CDR3 covers 14 residues. V shed 6 bases, J shed 0 bases, and the junction held 4 bases outside the gene matches. This CDR3 is CASRGQVLNTEAFF. Written as DNA, the CDR3 is TGTGCCAGCAGAGGACAGGTACTGAACACTGAAGCTTTCTTT.

In nucleotides, the CDR3 is TGCGCCAGCAGCTTGGTGGCTTTAGCGGGAGGTGAGCAGTTCTTC. It specifies CASSLVALAGGEQFF. The chain combines TRBV5-1 with TRBJ2-1, with 10 bases lining up with TRBD2. The length of the CDR3 is 15 residues. V shed 0 bases and J 9 bases; nucleotides not matched to a gene: 6. The germline V gene encodes CDR1 SGHRS and CDR2 YFSETQ.

The chain uses TRBV6-5 and TRBJ1-1, with 7 nucleotides matching TRBD1. The length of the CDR3 is 13 residues. Germline CDR1 MNHEY, CDR2 SVGAGI. DNA of the CDR3: TGTGCAACAGGGGCAGGCGGAAACACTGAAGCTTTCTTT. This sequence encodes CATGAGGNTEAFF.